A selection of T cell receptor beta chains follows, all from one sample in a study of OX40 agonist ivuxolimab in advanced cancers. Here immunoSEQ multiplex PCR was the method, and the copy in TCRdb shows in-frame clones only, minus some. The sample lists 40,000 to 50,000 clones; approximately 80% were seen once. Source: CD4+ or CD8+ T cells sorted from blood, taken in a trial of the OX40 agonist ivuxolimab. The receptors were gathered from an adult with an advanced solid tumor such as melanoma, head and neck, liver or kidney cancer. The CDR3 runs from the conserved cysteine through the conserved F or W. The order of the fields is D gene, clone size, V gene, J gene, CDR3 protein, CDR3 DNA. A D gene is named only where the DNA matches it firmly. Some rows have no size entry. The others give once, few or many, or a class for an expanded clone.

D: NA; size: NA; V: TRBV7-3; J: TRBJ1-1; CDR3: CASSSTLVGEAFF; DNA: TGTGCCAGCAGCTCCACGTTAGTCGGCGAAGCTTTCTTT
D: NA; size: NA; V: TRBV18; J: TRBJ2-5; CDR3: CASSPKETQHF; DNA: TGTGCCAGCTCACCGAAGGAGACCCAGCACTTC
D: NA; size: NA; V: TRBV19; J: TRBJ1-1; CDR3: CASTRVENTEAFF; DNA: TGTGCCAGTACCCGAGTAGAGAACACTGAAGCTTTCTTT
D: NA; size: NA; V: TRBV7-9; J: TRBJ1-2; CDR3: CASSLGQGAGYTF; DNA: TGTGCCAGCAGCTTAGGGCAGGGTGCTGGCTACACCTTC
D: NA; size: NA; V: TRBV7-8; J: TRBJ1-2; CDR3: CASSYRTDNYGYTF; DNA: TGTGCCAGCAGCTACCGGACAGATAACTATGGCTACACCTTC
D: NA; size: NA; V: TRBV7-6; J: TRBJ2-5; CDR3: CASNYPGVQETQYF; DNA: TGTGCCAGCAACTACCCGGGGGTCCAAGAGACCCAGTACTTC
D: TRBD1; size: NA; V: TRBV5-6; J: TRBJ2-2; CDR3: CASSFGTGTTGELFF; DNA: TGTGCCAGCAGCTTCGGGACAGGGACGACCGGGGAGCTGTTTTTT
D: NA; size: NA; V: TRBV5-1; J: TRBJ2-2; CDR3: CASSLSVSTGELFF; DNA: TGCGCCAGCAGCTTGTCCGTTAGCACCGGGGAGCTGTTTTTT
D: NA; size: NA; V: TRBV5-1; J: TRBJ1-2; CDR3: CASSLGEGVGYTF; DNA: TGCGCCAGCAGCTTAGGAGAAGGGGTTGGCTACACCTTC
D: NA; size: few; V: TRBV7-9; J: TRBJ1-1; CDR3: CASSLGQTTEAFF; DNA: TGTGCCAGCAGCTTGGGGCAGACCACTGAAGCTTTCTTT
D: NA; size: NA; V: TRBV2; J: TRBJ2-7; CDR3: CASSLNEQYF; DNA: TGTGCCAGCAGTTTGAACGAGCAGTACTTC
D: NA; size: medium-sized; V: TRBV5-1; J: TRBJ2-7; CDR3: CASSSTAVEQYF; DNA: TGCGCCAGCAGCTCGACAGCGGTTGAGCAGTACTTC
D: NA; size: few; V: TRBV10-3; J: TRBJ1-3; CDR3: CAISEAGSGNTIYF; DNA: TGTGCCATCAGTGAGGCGGGGTCTGGAAACACCATATATTTT
D: NA; size: NA; V: TRBV14; J: TRBJ2-2; CDR3: CASSQEMGGGTGELFF; DNA: TGTGCCAGCAGCCAAGAAATGGGGGGAGGCACCGGGGAGCTGTTTTTT
D: TRBD1; size: NA; V: TRBV7-2; J: TRBJ1-1; CDR3: CASSLVGQGFTEAFF; DNA: TGTGCCAGCAGCTTAGTGGGACAGGGATTCACTGAAGCTTTCTTT
D: NA; size: NA; V: TRBV11-1; J: TRBJ2-6; CDR3: CASSSHSGANVLTF; DNA: TGTGCCAGCAGCTCTCATTCTGGGGCCAACGTCCTGACTTTC
D: NA; size: few; V: TRBV2; J: TRBJ1-3; CDR3: CASSDWGLGSGNTIYF; DNA: TGTGCCAGCAGTGATTGGGGGCTAGGGTCTGGAAACACCATATATTTT
D: NA; size: NA; V: TRBV30; J: TRBJ2-2; CDR3: CAWSWSGTGELFF; DNA: TGTGCCTGGAGTTGGTCGGGGACCGGGGAGCTGTTTTTT
D: NA; size: few; V: TRBV19; J: TRBJ1-1; CDR3: CASSIGSTMNTEAFF; DNA: TGTGCCAGTAGTATAGGTTCAACGATGAACACTGAAGCTTTCTTT
D: TRBD1; size: NA; V: TRBV10-2; J: TRBJ1-6; CDR3: CASSDQGVNSPLHF; DNA: TGCGCCAGCAGTGATCAGGGGGTCAATTCACCCCTCCACTTT
D: NA; size: few; V: TRBV5-1; J: TRBJ2-5; CDR3: CASSILWGRGETQYF; DNA: TGCGCCAGCAGCATTTTGTGGGGACGGGGGGAGACCCAGTACTTC
D: NA; size: NA; V: TRBV6-1; J: TRBJ1-1; CDR3: CASRMTVNTEAFF; DNA: TGTGCCAGCAGAATGACAGTGAACACTGAAGCTTTCTTT
D: TRBD1; size: NA; V: TRBV7-9; J: TRBJ2-3; CDR3: CASSLERTGTNTQYF; DNA: TGTGCCAGCAGCTTAGAGAGGACAGGGACAAATACGCAGTATTTT
D: NA; size: NA; V: TRBV2; J: TRBJ2-7; CDR3: CASSEFRTVYEQYF; DNA: TGTGCCAGCAGTGAATTTAGGACAGTCTACGAGCAGTACTTC
D: NA; size: NA; V: TRBV19; J: TRBJ1-1; CDR3: CASRGVGGQTEAFF; DNA: TGTGCCAGTAGGGGTGTGGGGGGTCAAACTGAAGCTTTCTTT
D: TRBD1; size: NA; V: TRBV5-6; J: TRBJ1-5; CDR3: CASIRTGRWQPQHF; DNA: TGTGCCAGCATCCGGACAGGGAGATGGCAGCCCCAGCATTTT
D: NA; size: once; V: TRBV10-3; J: TRBJ2-7; CDR3: CAITGTGSYEQYF; DNA: TGTGCCATCACCGGGACGGGCTCCTACGAGCAGTACTTC
D: TRBD2; size: once; V: TRBV6-1; J: TRBJ2-1; CDR3: CASSEVLTSGGDEQFF; DNA: TGTGCCAGCAGTGAAGTGTTGACTAGCGGGGGGGATGAGCAGTTCTTC
D: TRBD1; size: few; V: TRBV30; J: TRBJ1-2; CDR3: CAWSVQVTGGGYTF; DNA: TGTGCCTGGAGTGTACAGGTGACAGGGGGTGGCTACACCTTC
D: NA; size: NA; V: TRBV5-5; J: TRBJ1-4; CDR3: CASSLGEKLFF; DNA: TGTGCCAGCAGCTTGGGGGAAAAACTGTTTTTT
D: TRBD1; size: NA; V: TRBV10-3; J: TRBJ2-1; CDR3: CAISEPGTGARNEQFF; DNA: TGTGCCATCAGTGAGCCGGGGACAGGGGCAAGGAATGAGCAGTTCTTC
D: TRBD2; size: NA; V: TRBV6-5; J: TRBJ2-3; CDR3: CASGGGSSTDTQYF; DNA: TGTGCCAGCGGGGGGGGTTCTAGCACAGATACGCAGTATTTT